This T cell receptor beta chain came from a study of OX40 agonist ivuxolimab in advanced cancers. Study background: Past anti-PD-1, anti-PD-L1 or anti-CTLA-4 therapy was accepted, and 30% to 50% had received some.

The protocol was immunoSEQ multiplex PCR, while the TCRdb copy is restricted to in-frame clones and leaves out a portion. The table has 35,000 to 55,000 clones, roughly 94% seen once. With autoimmune disease history or systemic immunosuppression, patients were excluded. Trimming cost V 4 bases and J 0 bases; bases outside gene matches: 5. The CDR3 consists of 15 residues. Sample: CD4+ or CD8+ T cells sorted from blood, taken in a trial of the OX40 agonist ivuxolimab. This sequence originates from an adult with an advanced solid tumor such as melanoma, head and neck, liver or kidney cancer. The V and J genes are TRBV5-3 and TRBJ2-5, with TRBD2 identical over 8 bases. TRBV5-3 is recorded as an ORF, its role being uncertain. CDR3 nucleotides: TGTGCCAGAAGCGTAACGACTAGCGACCAAGAGACCCAGTACTTC. As protein: CARSVTTSDQETQYF.